This TCR beta chain was identified in a study of shared clonotypes between healthy human individuals (dated by TCRdb to between 2020 and 2021). As for the study more broadly: The cohort comprised two women and a few men aged 18 to 49 years. Blood TCR repertoires of a handful of healthy adults were deeply sequenced to estimate repertoire size and the extent of clonotype sharing between individuals. Leukapheresis yielded between about 0.85 and 9.5 billion PBMCs per donor. To increase sequencing depth and limit assay-specific biases, different laboratories used diverse techniques to prepare libraries and sequence TCR repertoires. For each donor, CD4 naive and CD4 memory were each given three plates, CD8 naive was given two plates, and CD8 memory was given one plate. Paper-wide results and their limitations: Naive subsets generally had larger estimated clonotype richness than memory subsets. Incomplete sequencing was indicated by rarefaction of sorted-subset datasets, despite the large sequencing depth. Sampling was limited to blood, and TCR repertoires in tissue likely differ from TCR repertoires in blood. Higher generation probabilities were observed for clonotypes shared by all four sorted-subset donors than for non-shared clonotypes. Across four donors, roughly 5% of naive CD4, 3.5% of naive CD8, roughly 2.3% of memory CD4, and over 0.35% of memory CD8 clonotypes were shared. Based on pairwise subsampling, the degree of clonotype sharing among donors was expected to be affected by sequencing depth. The genetic and exposure-history diversity represented was limited by the small number of donors.

From its cysteine to its phenylalanine, the CDR3 spans 13 amino acids. Only the CDR3 region is kept as DNA, spanning 39 bases read in frame from base 1. From a lookup of the germline V gene, CDR1 and CDR2 are SGDLS and YYNGEE. The junction carries 9 bases between V and J, which are trimmed by 3 bases and 3 bases respectively. CD8 naive samples were obtained by positive selection for CCR7 among CD45RO-negative cells, yielding a CD45RA+CCR7+ population from which TemRA cells were excluded. Healthy HIV-negative adults with no recently reported acute infections or vaccinations were included as donors. All donors were Caucasian adults living in Nashville, Tennessee, USA. After blood collection by leukapheresis, PBMCs were isolated using Ficoll-Histopaque density gradient centrifugation and then cryopreserved in the vapor phase of liquid nitrogen. Analytical flow cytometry was used to check the purity and quantity of each magnetically sorted T cell population. Genomic DNA was isolated from each sorted fraction and quantified by UV absorbance on a Nanodrop 2000c.

Using the deep immunoSEQ assay, multiplex PCR amplified TCR CDR3 regions from genomic DNA. Extracted genomic DNA from each cell subset was distributed evenly across all wells of several immunoSEQ 96-well plates, and each plate was treated as a replicate. For sorted subsets, about 210 ng of genomic DNA, equivalent to some 30,000 T cell genomes, went into each replicate PCR. The purified libraries were quantified using a Qubit 3.0 fluorometer, sized with a Bioanalyzer 2100, and then quantified again using the KAPA Library Quantification kit. Every immunoSEQ 96-well plate was sequenced on a dedicated single-read 150-cycle Illumina NextSeq 550 flow cell. Regarding the original processing steps: The immunoSEQ output contained only junctional sequences without quality scores, so filtering could not match that applied to full-length reads. Sequences were annotated with PyIR, a Python wrapper for IgBLAST v1.9, and V/J genes and CDR3 were assigned using IMGT germline references. Reads were filtered out if the reads had weak V/J assignments (E-value above 1e-6), no CDR3, stop codons, out-of-frame junctions, or ambiguous translated residues. V3J clonotypes were defined as sequences sharing the same inferred V gene, J gene, and CDR3 amino acid sequence. Percentage overlap between repertoires was calculated by dividing the number of shared unique clonotypes by the size of the smaller repertoire. RTK rarefaction, the Chao1 estimator, and Recon v2.1 estimates of unobserved clonotypes were used to assess repertoire richness. Generation probabilities for all TCRbeta clonotypes obtained by the gDNA method from a handful of donors were computed using OLGA. This immuneACCESS table, as held by TCRdb, lists in-frame sequences with V and J called but not all clones. Of the missing ones, under half trace to an unresolved V gene in checked studies; the others have no known cause. V and J calls and clone size are copied from that table; D and trimming were computed from the DNA. This sample has a few million clones in its table, and about 94% of those were observed once. Approximately 1.6% of the sample is held by the ten biggest clonotypes.

Details on this clone: Its antigen has not been determined. The record has no base qualities; no much larger clone is one base away.

The TCR comes from a man younger than 35 in good health. Some clones in this sample may be carry-over from other donors' samples. The chain couples TRBV9 to TRBJ1-1, with no reliable assignment of the D segment. Specimen: naive CD8+ T cells from PBMCs. This specimen's cell subset or site label, per the study, means: CD45RA+CCR7+. DNA sequence: TGTGCCAGCAGCGAATACACGTACACTGAAGCTTTCTTT. It translates as CASSEYTYTEAFF.